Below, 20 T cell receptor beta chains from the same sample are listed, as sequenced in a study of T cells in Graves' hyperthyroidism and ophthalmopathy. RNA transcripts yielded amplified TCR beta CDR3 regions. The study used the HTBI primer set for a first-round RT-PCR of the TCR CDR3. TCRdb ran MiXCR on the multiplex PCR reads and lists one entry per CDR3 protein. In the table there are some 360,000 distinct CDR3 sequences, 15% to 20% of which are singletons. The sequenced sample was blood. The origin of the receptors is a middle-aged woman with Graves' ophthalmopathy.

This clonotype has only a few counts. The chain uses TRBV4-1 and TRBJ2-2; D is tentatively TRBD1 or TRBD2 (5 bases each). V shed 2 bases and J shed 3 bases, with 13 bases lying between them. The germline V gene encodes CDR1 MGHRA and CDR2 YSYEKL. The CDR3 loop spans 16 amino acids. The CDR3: CASSQISGTDTGELFF. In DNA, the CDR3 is TGCGCCAGCAGCCAAATATCCGGGACGGACACCGGGGAGCTGTTTTTT.

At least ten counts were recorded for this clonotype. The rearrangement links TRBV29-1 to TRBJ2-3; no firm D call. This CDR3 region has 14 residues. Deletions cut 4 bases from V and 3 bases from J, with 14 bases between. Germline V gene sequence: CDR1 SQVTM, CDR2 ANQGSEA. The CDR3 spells CSVAVGVGTDTQYF. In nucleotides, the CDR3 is TGCAGCGTTGCTGTAGGAGTTGGAACAGATACGCAGTATTTT.

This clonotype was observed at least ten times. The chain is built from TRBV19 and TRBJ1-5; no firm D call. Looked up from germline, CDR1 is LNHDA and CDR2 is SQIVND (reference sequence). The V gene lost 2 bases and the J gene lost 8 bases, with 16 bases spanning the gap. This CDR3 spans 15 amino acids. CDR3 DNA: TGTGCCAGTAGTATACTGGGCAACGCGGCTGAGCCCCAGCATTTT. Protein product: CASSILGNAAEPQHF.

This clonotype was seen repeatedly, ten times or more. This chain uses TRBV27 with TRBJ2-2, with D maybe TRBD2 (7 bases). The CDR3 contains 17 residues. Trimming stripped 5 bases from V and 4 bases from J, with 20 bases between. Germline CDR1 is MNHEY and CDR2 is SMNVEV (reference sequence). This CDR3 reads CASSRGGGSVVTGELFF. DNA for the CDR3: TGTGCCAGCAGTAGGGGGGGAGGGAGTGTTGTCACCGGGGAGCTGTTTTTT.

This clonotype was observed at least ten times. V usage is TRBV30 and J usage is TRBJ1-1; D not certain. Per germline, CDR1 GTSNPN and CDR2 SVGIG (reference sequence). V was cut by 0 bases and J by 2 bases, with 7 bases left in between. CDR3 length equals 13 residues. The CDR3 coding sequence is TGTGCCTGGAGTGTAGTACGCAACACTGAAGCTTTCTTT. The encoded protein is CAWSVVRNTEAFF.

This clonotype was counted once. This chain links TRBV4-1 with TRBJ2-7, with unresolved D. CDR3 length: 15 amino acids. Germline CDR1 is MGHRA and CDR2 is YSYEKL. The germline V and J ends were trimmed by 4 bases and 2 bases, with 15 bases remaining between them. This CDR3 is CASSPGISNTYEQYF. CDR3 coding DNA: TGCGCCAGCAGCCCCGGAATCTCAAATACCTACGAGCAGTACTTC.

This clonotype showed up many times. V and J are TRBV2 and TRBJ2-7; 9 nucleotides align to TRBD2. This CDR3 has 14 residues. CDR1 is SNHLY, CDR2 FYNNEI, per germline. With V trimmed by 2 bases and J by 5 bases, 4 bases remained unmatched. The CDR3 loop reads CASSELAGYHEQYF. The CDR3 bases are TGTGCCAGCAGTGAACTAGCGGGATATCACGAGCAGTACTTC.

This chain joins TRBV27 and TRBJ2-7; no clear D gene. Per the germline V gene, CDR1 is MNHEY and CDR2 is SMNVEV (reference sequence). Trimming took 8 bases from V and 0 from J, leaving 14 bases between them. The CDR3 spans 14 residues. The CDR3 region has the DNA TGTGCCAGCCGAACTACCGTCTACTCCTACGAGCAGTACTTC. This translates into CASRTTVYSYEQYF.

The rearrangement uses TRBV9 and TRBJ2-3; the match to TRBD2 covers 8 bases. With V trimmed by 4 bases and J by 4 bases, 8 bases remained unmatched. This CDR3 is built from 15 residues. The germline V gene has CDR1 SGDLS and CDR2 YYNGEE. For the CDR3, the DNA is TGTGCCAGCAGCCAAAGCGGGAGAAGTCCAGATACGCAGTATTTT. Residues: CASSQSGRSPDTQYF. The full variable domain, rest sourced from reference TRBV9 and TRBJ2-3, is DSGVTQTPKHLITATGQRVTLRCSPRSGDLSVYWYQQSLDQGLQFLIQYYNGEERAKGNILERFSAQQFPDLHSELNLSSLELGDSALYFCASSQSGRSPDTQYFGPGTRLTVL.

CDR3: CASNPQGPGGYTF. CDR3 sequence (DNA): TGTGCCAGCAATCCACAGGGACCAGGAGGCTACACCTTC. The rearrangement joins TRBV6-2 or TRBV6-3 to TRBJ1-2; a possible D gene is TRBD1 (6 bases). Trimming cost V 7 bases and J 8 bases, with 17 bases left between them. This CDR3 spans 13 amino acids. Germline loops: CDR1 MNHEY, CDR2 SVGEGT.

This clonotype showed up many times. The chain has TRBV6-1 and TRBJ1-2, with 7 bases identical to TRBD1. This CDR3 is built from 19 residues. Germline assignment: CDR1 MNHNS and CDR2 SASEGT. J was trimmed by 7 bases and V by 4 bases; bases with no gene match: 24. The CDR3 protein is CASSAHGTAGFLFESGYTF. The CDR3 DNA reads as TGTGCCAGCAGTGCCCACGGGACAGCGGGCTTTCTATTTGAGTCTGGCTACACCTTC.

The CDR3 DNA is TGTGCCAGCACCGTGGGACAGGGAATGAACACTGAAGCTTTCTTT. Encoded protein: CASTVGQGMNTEAFF. The V gene is TRBV6-4, the J gene TRBJ1-1; 9 positions agree with TRBD1. J lost 0 bases, V lost 7 bases, and 6 bases had no gene match. CDR1 and CDR2 from the germline V gene are MRHNA and SNTAGT. This CDR3 comprises 15 residues.

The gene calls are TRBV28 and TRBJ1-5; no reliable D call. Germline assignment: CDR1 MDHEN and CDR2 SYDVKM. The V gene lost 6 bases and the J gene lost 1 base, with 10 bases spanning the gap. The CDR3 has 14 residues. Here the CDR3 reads CASSPVQSNQPQHF. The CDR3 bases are TGTGCCAGCAGCCCCGTCCAGAGCAATCAGCCCCAGCATTTT. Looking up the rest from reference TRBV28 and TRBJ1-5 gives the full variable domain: DVKVTQSSRYLVKRTGEKVFLECVQDMDHENMFWYRQDPGLGLRLIYFSYDVKMKEKGDIPEGYSVSREKKERFSLILESASTNQTSMYLCASSPVQSNQPQHFGDGTRLSIL.

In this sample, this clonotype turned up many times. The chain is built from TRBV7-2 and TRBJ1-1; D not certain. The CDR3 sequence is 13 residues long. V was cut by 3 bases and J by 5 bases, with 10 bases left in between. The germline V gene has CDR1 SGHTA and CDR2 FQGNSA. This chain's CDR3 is CASSLGMGTEAFF. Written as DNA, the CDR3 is TGTGCCAGCAGCTTGGGGATGGGGACTGAAGCTTTCTTT.

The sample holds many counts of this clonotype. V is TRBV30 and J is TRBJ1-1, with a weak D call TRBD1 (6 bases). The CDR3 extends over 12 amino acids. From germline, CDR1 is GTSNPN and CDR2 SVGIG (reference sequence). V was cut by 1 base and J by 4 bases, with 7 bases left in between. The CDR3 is CAWSEQGTEAFF. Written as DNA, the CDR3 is TGTGCCTGGAGTGAACAGGGCACTGAAGCTTTCTTT.

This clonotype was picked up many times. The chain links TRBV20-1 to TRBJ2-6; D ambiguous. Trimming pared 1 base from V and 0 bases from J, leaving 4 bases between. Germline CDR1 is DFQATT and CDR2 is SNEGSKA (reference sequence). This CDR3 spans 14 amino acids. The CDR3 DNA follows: TGCAGTGCTAGAGCTCTCTCTGGGGCCAACGTCCTGACTTTC. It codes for CSARALSGANVLTF.

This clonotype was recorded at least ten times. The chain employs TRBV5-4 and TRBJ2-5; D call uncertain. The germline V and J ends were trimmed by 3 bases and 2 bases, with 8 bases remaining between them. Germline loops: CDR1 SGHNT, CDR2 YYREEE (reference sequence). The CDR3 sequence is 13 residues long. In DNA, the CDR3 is TGTGCCAGCAGCTGGAGCAGGCAAGAGACCCAGTACTTC. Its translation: CASSWSRQETQYF.

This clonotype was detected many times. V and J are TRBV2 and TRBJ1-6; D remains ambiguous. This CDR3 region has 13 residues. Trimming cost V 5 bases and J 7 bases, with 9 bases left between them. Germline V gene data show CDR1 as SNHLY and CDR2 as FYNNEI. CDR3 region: CASSRTFNSPLHF. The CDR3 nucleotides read TGTGCCAGCAGTAGGACCTTCAATTCACCCCTCCACTTT.

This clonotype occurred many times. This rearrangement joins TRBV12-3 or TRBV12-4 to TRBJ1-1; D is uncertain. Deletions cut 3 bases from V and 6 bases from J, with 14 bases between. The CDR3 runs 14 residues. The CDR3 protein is CASSLFGRVAEAFF. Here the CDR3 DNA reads TGTGCCAGCAGTTTGTTTGGCAGAGTTGCTGAAGCTTTCTTT.

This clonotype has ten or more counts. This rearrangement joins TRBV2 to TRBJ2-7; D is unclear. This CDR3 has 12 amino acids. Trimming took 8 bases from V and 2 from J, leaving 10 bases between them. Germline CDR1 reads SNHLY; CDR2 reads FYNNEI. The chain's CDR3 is CASGSSTYEQYF. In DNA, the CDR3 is TGTGCCAGCGGGTCCTCAACCTACGAGCAGTACTTC.